This is a list of T cell receptor beta chains from one sample in a study of CD39 and CD103 CD8 tumor-infiltrating T cells. Only in-frame clones appear in the TCRdb table, and some are missing; sequencing was by immunoSEQ multiplex PCR. The data contain several thousand clones, over 50% of them seen just once; the ten biggest clones take up about 50%. The sequencing sample was made of CD8+ T cells sorted from blood. These receptor sequences come from a human donor with head and neck squamous cell carcinoma. Each CDR3 is given without its conserved first and last residue.

ASSHLGGLNTEAF	TRBV6-6	TRBJ1-1
ATSRRAGTYNEQF	TRBV15	TRBJ2-1
ASSRSDTQY	TRBV7-9	TRBJ2-3
ASSLAGQGSHGYT	TRBV7-9	TRBJ1-2
ASSEWDSPSYEQY	TRBV6-1	TRBJ2-7
ASSLTGGAQETQY	TRBV7-6	TRBJ2-5
ASSSGVGYEQY	TRBV5-6	TRBJ2-7
ATSKLGEGVLTDTQY	TRBV15	TRBJ2-3
ASSQDGTASEKLF	TRBV4-3	TRBJ1-4
ASSQDEGVSTEAF	TRBV4-1	TRBJ1-1
ASSLLGDSPYEQY	TRBV7-6	TRBJ2-7
ASRGTGGENTGELF	TRBV4-1	TRBJ2-2
VGKKSGEQF	TRBV27	TRBJ2-1